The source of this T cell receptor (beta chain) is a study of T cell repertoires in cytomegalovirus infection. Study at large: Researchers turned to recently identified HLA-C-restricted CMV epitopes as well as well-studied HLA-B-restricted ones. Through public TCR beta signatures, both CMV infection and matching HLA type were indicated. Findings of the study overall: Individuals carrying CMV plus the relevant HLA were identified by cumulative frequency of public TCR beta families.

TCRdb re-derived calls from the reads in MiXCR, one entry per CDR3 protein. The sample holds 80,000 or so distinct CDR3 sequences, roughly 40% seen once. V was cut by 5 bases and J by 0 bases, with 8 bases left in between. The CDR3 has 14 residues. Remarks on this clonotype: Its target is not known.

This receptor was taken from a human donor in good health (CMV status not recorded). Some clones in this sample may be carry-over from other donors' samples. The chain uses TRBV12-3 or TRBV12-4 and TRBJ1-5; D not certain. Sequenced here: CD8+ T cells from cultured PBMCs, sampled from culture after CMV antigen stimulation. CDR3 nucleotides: TGTGCCAGCAGTGTAGGGTATAGCAATCAGCCCCAGCATTTT. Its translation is CASSVGYSNQPQHF.